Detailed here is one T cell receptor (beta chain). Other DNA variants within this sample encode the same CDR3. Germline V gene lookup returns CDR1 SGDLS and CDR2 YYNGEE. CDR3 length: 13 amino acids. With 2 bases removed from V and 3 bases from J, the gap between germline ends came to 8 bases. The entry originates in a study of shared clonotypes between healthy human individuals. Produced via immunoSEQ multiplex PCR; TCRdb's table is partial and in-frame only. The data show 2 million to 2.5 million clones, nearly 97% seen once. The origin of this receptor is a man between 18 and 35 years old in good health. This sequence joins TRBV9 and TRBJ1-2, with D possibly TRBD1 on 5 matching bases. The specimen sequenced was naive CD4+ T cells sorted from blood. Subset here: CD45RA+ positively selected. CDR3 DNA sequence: TGTGCCAGCAGCGTGGGGGAACACTATGGCTACACCTTC. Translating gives CASSVGEHYGYTF.